The sequence of this TCR beta chain was determined in a study of vaccination and CD4 T cells after COVID-19. This clonotype was found a few times. Its antigen is undetermined. Treatment: approximately 9-day PBMC culture with coronavirus spike peptide pools or control peptides (ViraFEST assay). CD4+ T cells that came from the unexposed donor were collected before the COVID-19 pandemic (2011-2018). Germline CDR1 DFQATT, CDR2 SNEGSKA (reference sequence). This CDR3 is built from 11 residues. The germline V and J ends were trimmed by 1 base and 8 bases, with 6 bases remaining between them. An Oncomine TCR Beta short-read assay was used to sequence the DNA from cultured CD4+ T cells. In TCRdb, the PCR reads were re-called with MiXCR into one record per CDR3 protein. The data contain roughly 2,500 distinct CDR3 sequences, approximately 28% of them singletons.

This TCR came from a human donor in good health. The chain uses TRBV20-1 and TRBJ2-1, with a weak D call TRBD2 (5 bases). The sample was CD4+ T cells from blood, cultured in vitro. The CDR3 bases are TGCAGTGCTAGAGTGGACTATGAGCAGTTCTTC. Translated, it gives CSARVDYEQFF.